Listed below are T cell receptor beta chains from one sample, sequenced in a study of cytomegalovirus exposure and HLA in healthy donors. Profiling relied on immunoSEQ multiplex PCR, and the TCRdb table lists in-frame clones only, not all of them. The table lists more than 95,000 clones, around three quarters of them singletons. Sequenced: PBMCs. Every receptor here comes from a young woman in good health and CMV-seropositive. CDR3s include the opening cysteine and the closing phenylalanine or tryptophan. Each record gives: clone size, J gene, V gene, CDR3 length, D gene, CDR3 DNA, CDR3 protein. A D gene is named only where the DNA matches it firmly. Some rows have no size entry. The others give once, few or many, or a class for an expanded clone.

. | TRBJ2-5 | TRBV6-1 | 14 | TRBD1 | TGTGCCAGCAGTGGGGCGGGGACAGGCTGGGAGCAGTACTTC | CASSGAGTGWEQYF
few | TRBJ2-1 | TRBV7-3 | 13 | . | TGTGCCAGCAGCCGGAGCTCCTACAATGAGCAGTTCTTC | CASSRSSYNEQFF
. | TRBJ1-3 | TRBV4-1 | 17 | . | TGCGCCAGCAGCCAATATAAACAGGCTAGATCTGGAAACACCATATATTTT | CASSQYKQARSGNTIYF
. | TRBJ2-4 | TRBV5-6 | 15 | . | TGTGCCAGCAGCTTCGCAGGGCTAGCCAAAAACATTCAGTACTTC | CASSFAGLAKNIQYF
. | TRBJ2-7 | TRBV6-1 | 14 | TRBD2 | TGTGCCACATGGCAAGCGGGAGGGCCGAGCGAGCAGTACTTC | CATWQAGGPSEQYF
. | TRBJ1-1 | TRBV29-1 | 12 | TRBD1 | TGCAGCGCCTACAGGGGGACCTTTGAAGCTTTCTTT | CSAYRGTFEAFF
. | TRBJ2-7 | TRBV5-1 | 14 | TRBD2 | TGCGCCAGCAGCTTGTTTAGCGGGAACTACGAGCAGTACTTC | CASSLFSGNYEQYF
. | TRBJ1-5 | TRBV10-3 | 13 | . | TGTGCCATCACCCCGGACAGCTATCAGCCCCAGCATTTT | CAITPDSYQPQHF
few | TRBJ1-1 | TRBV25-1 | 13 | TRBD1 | TGTGCCAGCAGACGACAGGGGGGGACTGAAGCTTTCTTT | CASRRQGGTEAFF
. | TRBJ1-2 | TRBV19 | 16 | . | TGTGCCAGTACCTGGAAGGTGGGGCCCGTTAACTATGGCTACACCTTC | CASTWKVGPVNYGYTF
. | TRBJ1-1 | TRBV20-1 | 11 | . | TGCAGTGCTTCAGGGTTTACTGAAGCTTTCTTT | CSASGFTEAFF
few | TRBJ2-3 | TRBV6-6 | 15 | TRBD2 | TGTGCCAGCAGGTTAGCGGGGGGGACTTCGGATACGCAGTATTTT | CASRLAGGTSDTQYF
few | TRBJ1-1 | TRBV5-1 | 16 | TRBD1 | TGCGCCAGCAGCTTTGATACAGGGGGAGCGAACACTGAAGCTTTCTTT | CASSFDTGGANTEAFF
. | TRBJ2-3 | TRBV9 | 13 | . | TGTGCCAGCAGCCCCGCCCCTGCGGATACGCAGTATTTT | CASSPAPADTQYF
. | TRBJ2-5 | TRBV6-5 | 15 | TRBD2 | TGTGCCAGTGGAGTGGGACTAGCGGCCAGAGGGACCCAGTACTTC | CASGVGLAARGTQYF
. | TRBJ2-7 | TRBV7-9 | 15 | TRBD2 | TGTGCCAGCAGCTCCCCAACTGCGGGAGGTATTGAGCAGTACTTC | CASSSPTAGGIEQYF
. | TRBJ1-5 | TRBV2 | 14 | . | TGTGCCAGCAGTCCAGGGGCGGTAAATCAGCCCCAGCATTTT | CASSPGAVNQPQHF
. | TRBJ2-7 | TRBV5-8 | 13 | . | TGTGCCAGCAGCTTGGGCCGCGGGGACGAGCAGTACTTC | CASSLGRGDEQYF
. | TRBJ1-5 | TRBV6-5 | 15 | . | TGTGCCAGCAGCCCGGACACTTATAGCAATCAGCCCCAGCATTTT | CASSPDTYSNQPQHF
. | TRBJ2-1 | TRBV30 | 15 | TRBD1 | TGTGCCTGGAGTTATAACGGACAGGCTGGGGATGAGCAGTTCTTC | CAWSYNGQAGDEQFF
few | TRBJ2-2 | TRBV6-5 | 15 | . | TGTGCCAGCAGTTACGGTCGGCTAGCTGGCGGGGAGCTGTTTTTT | CASSYGRLAGGELFF
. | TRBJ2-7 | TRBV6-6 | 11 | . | TGTGCCAGCACTACCGGGGGTGAGCAGTACTTC | CASTTGGEQYF
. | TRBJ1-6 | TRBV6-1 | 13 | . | TGTGCCAGCAGTGAGGACAGTAATTCACCCCTCCACTTT | CASSEDSNSPLHF
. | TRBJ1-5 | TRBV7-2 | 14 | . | TGTGCCAGCAGCTCGGGCCCGGTAGGGGGATCCCAGCATTTT | CASSSGPVGGSQHF
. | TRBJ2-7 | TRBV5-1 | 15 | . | TGCGCCAGCAGCTTAGGGGTCGGAAAGTCCTACGAGCAGTACTTC | CASSLGVGKSYEQYF
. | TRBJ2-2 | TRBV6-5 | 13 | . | TGTGCCAGCAGTCCCCCGTTCGCCGGGGAGCTGTTTTTT | CASSPPFAGELFF
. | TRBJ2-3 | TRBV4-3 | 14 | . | TGCGCCAGCAGCCCTCGGGAGCTCCCAGATACGCAGTATTTT | CASSPRELPDTQYF
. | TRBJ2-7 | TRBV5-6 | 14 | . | TGTGCCAGCAGTCGTCGGGTTGTATCCTACGAGCAGTACTTC | CASSRRVVSYEQYF
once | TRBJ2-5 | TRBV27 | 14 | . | TGTGCCAGCAGTTTGACCCGGGAGCAAGAGACCCAGTACTTC | CASSLTREQETQYF
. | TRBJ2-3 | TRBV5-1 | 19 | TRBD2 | TGCGCCAGCAGCCCTCCCCGGACTAGCGGGGGCCCTAGCACAGATACGCAGTATTTT | CASSPPRTSGGPSTDTQYF
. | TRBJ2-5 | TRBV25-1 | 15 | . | TGTGCCAGCAGTGAGCTAGCTGGGATCCAAGAGACCCAGTACTTC | CASSELAGIQETQYF
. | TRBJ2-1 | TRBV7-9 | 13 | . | TGTGCCAGCAGCGAGGGTCCCGGGGGTGAGCAGTTCTTC | CASSEGPGGEQFF
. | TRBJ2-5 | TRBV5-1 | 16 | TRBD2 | TGCGCCAGCAGCCCGGGACTAGCGGGGGCTCAAGAGACCCAGTACTTC | CASSPGLAGAQETQYF
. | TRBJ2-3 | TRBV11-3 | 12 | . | TGTGCCAGCAGCTTAGATACTCATACGCAGTATTTT | CASSLDTHTQYF
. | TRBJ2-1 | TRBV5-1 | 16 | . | TGCGCCAGCAGCCCCCAGGCACCCAGCCTCTACAATGAGCAGTTCTTC | CASSPQAPSLYNEQFF
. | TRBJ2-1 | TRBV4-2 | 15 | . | TGTGCCAGCAGCCAAGATAAGCGGACGTACAATGAGCAGTTCTTC | CASSQDKRTYNEQFF
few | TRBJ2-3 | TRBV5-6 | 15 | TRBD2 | TGTGCCAGTGGGATTATTGGGGGGGACACAGATACGCAGTATTTT | CASGIIGGDTDTQYF
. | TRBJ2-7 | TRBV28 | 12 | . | TGTGCCAGCAGTACGGAGGGGTACGAGCAGTACTTC | CASSTEGYEQYF
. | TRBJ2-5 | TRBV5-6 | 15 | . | TGTGCCAGCACCCTCCCCGGGGAGAGTGCGGGGACCCAGTACTTC | CASTLPGESAGTQYF
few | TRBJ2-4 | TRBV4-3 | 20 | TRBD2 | TGCGCCAGCAGCCAAGATCTTCCTGGTAGACTAGCTGTGGGGAAAAACATTCAGTACTTC | CASSQDLPGRLAVGKNIQYF
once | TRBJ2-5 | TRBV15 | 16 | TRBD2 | TGTGCCACCAGCCGCGGACTAGCGGGGGGCGAAGAGACCCAGTACTTC | CATSRGLAGGEETQYF